One sample yielded the 15 T cell receptor beta chains listed below, sequenced in a study of T cells in Graves' hyperthyroidism and ophthalmopathy. What was amplified from RNA transcripts were TCR beta CDR3 regions. TCR CDR3 regions were first amplified by RT-PCR with HTBI primers. From the multiplex PCR reads, TCRdb called clonotypes with MiXCR, one entry per CDR3 protein. In the table there are 500,000 to 550,000 distinct CDR3 sequences, about 20% of which are singletons. Source material: blood. Every receptor here comes from a man aged 35-49 years with Graves' ophthalmopathy.

The J gene is TRBJ2-5, the V gene TRBV5-5; D is tentatively TRBD1 or TRBD2 (5 bases each). CDR3 length: 15 residues. The germline CDR1 and CDR2 sequences are SGHKS and YYEKEE (reference sequence). Trimming shortened V by 3 bases and J by 4 bases, and 16 bases separated the two germline ends. The CDR3 reads CASSYLAGRVETQYF. CDR3 nucleotides: TGTGCCAGCAGCTACCTAGCAGGCAGGGTAGAGACCCAGTACTTC.

The CDR3 sequence: CASSTGQVSNEQFF. The CDR3 DNA follows: TGTGCCAGTAGTACGGGACAGGTGAGCAATGAGCAGTTCTTC. The rearrangement joins TRBV19 to TRBJ2-1, with 8 nucleotides matching TRBD1. The CDR3 loop spans 14 amino acids. The germline CDR1 and CDR2 sequences are LNHDA and SQIVND (reference sequence). The junction had 5 bases not matched to a gene; V was cut back by 4 bases and J by 6 bases.

This chain links TRBV20-1 with TRBJ1-6; 11 nucleotides line up with TRBD1. There are 15 residues in the CDR3. The V gene end was trimmed by 4 bases and the J gene end by 8 bases; junction bases not matched to a gene: 7. Germline V CDR1 and CDR2: DFQATT, SNEGSKA (reference sequence). The CDR3, as DNA: TGCAGTGCTACCCGGGACAGGGGGATTTATTCACCCCTCCACTTT. Its protein product is CSATRDRGIYSPLHF.

In this sample, this clonotype turned up many times. The gene calls are TRBV7-3 and TRBJ1-1; no definite D call. The CDR3 length is 15 residues. CDR1 SGHTA and CDR2 FQGTGA come from the germline V gene. V lost 1 base to trimming and J lost 1 base, with 10 bases between them. This CDR3 reads CASSLMEGRNTEAFF. CDR3 nucleotide sequence: TGTGCCAGCAGCTTAATGGAGGGTAGGAACACTGAAGCTTTCTTT.

This clonotype was recorded a few times. V gene TRBV20-1 combines with J gene TRBJ2-1; D is unclear. Germline lookup yields CDR1 DFQATT and CDR2 SNEGSKA (reference sequence). V shed 3 bases and J shed 5 bases, with 14 bases lying between them. CDR3 length: 14 residues. The CDR3 region has the DNA TGCAGTGCTAGGTCCAGTAGCACCGACAATGAGCAGTTCTTC. Its protein product is CSARSSSTDNEQFF.

The chain recombines TRBV7-9 with TRBJ1-1; D gene ambiguous. V was shortened by 8 bases and J by 6 bases, with 10 bases between the two germline ends. Germline V gene data show CDR1 as SEHNR and CDR2 as FQNEAQ (reference sequence). This CDR3 has 11 residues. CDR3 bases: TGTGCCAGCTATAGTAACGCTGAAGCTTTCTTT. Amino acids: CASYSNAEAFF.

There are many counts of this clonotype. The chain joins TRBV28 to TRBJ2-3, with TRBD2 matching over 9 bases. This CDR3 is built from 15 residues. The ends lost 5 bases at V and 2 bases at J; junction bases unmatched: 5. Looked up from germline, CDR1 is MDHEN and CDR2 is SYDVKM. CDR3 DNA sequence: TGTGCCAGCAGTCCACCTAGCGGGATCACAGATACGCAGTATTTT. Translating gives CASSPPSGITDTQYF.

This clonotype was picked up a small number of times. The chain carries TRBV5-1 and TRBJ2-5; 12 bases match TRBD1. The V segment lost 0 bases and the J segment 4 bases; nucleotides outside the gene matches: 7. The germline gives CDR1 SGHRS, CDR2 YFSETQ. The CDR3 has 17 amino acids. CDR3 residues: CASSLGTGTGGRETQYF. The CDR3 DNA reads as TGCGCCAGCAGCTTGGGGACCGGGACAGGGGGCCGAGAGACCCAGTACTTC.

The genes are TRBV9 and TRBJ2-7; D is possibly TRBD2 (6 bases). The CDR3 has 13 residues. Germline V gives CDR1 SGDLS, CDR2 YYNGEE. Trimming cost V 3 bases and J 7 bases, with 14 bases left between them. The chain's CDR3 is CASSGGAEGEQYF. DNA of the CDR3: TGTGCCAGCAGCGGGGGCGCGGAGGGAGAGCAGTACTTC. The full variable domain, in which reference TRBV9 and TRBJ2-7 provide the parts outside the CDR3, is DSGVTQTPKHLITATGQRVTLRCSPRSGDLSVYWYQQSLDQGLQFLIQYYNGEERAKGNILERFSAQQFPDLHSELNLSSLELGDSALYFCASSGGAEGEQYFGPGTRLTVT.

This clonotype turned up a few times. The chain combines TRBV6-1 with TRBJ1-3; the D is unclear. There are 13 residues in the CDR3. Trimming took 7 bases from V and 3 from J, leaving 10 bases between them. The germline gives CDR1 MNHNS, CDR2 SASEGT. The CDR3 protein is CASMGQRGNTIYF. DNA for the CDR3: TGTGCCAGCATGGGCCAGCGTGGAAACACCATATATTTT.

This rearrangement joins TRBV15 to TRBJ2-5; TRBD2 matches 8 bases. This CDR3 is built from 15 residues. V lost 1 base and J lost 5; bases outside the gene matches: 6. Germline values: CDR1 LNHNV, CDR2 YYDKDF (reference sequence). The CDR3 nucleotides are TGTGCCACCAGCAGAGGCACGGGAGGGCGGGAGACCCAGTACTTC. Residues: CATSRGTGGRETQYF.

This clonotype was detected ten times or more. The rearrangement uses TRBV10-3 and TRBJ1-1; 9 nucleotides line up with TRBD1. The CDR3 runs to 18 residues. J lost 1 base, V lost 0 bases, and 9 bases had no gene match. CDR1 ENHRY and CDR2 SYGVKD come from the germline V gene. The CDR3 reads CAISESTLLDRGNTEAFF. CDR3 nucleotides: TGTGCCATCAGTGAGTCGACTCTTCTGGACAGGGGGAACACTGAAGCTTTCTTT.

This clonotype was seen more than once but under ten times. This chain joins TRBV7-9 and TRBJ1-1; no definite D call. This CDR3 is 13 amino acids long. V shed 5 bases and J shed 3 bases, with 10 bases lying between them. CDR1 is SEHNR, CDR2 FQNEAQ, per germline (reference sequence). The CDR3 region is CASSPPADTEAFF. In DNA, the CDR3 is TGTGCCAGCAGCCCTCCCGCCGACACTGAAGCTTTCTTT. Complete variable domain (other parts from reference TRBV7-9 and TRBJ1-1): DTGVSQNPRHKITKRGQNVTFRCDPISEHNRLYWYRQTLGQGPEFLTYFQNEAQLEKSRLLSDRFSAERPKGSFSTLEIQRTEQGDSAMYLCASSPPADTEAFFGQGTRLTVV.

A few counts support this clonotype. The gene calls are TRBV29-1 and TRBJ1-1, with D unresolved. The CDR3 has 10 amino acids. Germline V gene sequence: CDR1 SQVTM, CDR2 ANQGSEA. V gave up 5 bases and J gave up 5 bases, with 6 bases separating them. CDR3 sequence (DNA): TGCAGCGTTAGGGTAACTGAAGCTTTCTTT. This sequence encodes CSVRVTEAFF.

This clonotype has ten or more counts. This chain uses TRBV11-2 with TRBJ2-5; D might be TRBD1 (6 bases). This CDR3 is built from 16 residues. Germline-derived CDR1 and CDR2 are SGHAT and FQNNGV. V lost 2 bases, J lost 5 bases, and 18 bases lay in between. CDR3 bases: TGTGCCAGCAGCTTAAGGATGGACTCGAGGGGGGAGACCCAGTACTTC. The encoded protein is CASSLRMDSRGETQYF.